A selection of T cell receptor beta chains follows, all from one sample in a study of blood T cell repertoires in COVID-19. The protocol was immunoSEQ multiplex PCR, while the TCRdb copy is restricted to in-frame clones and leaves out a portion. The sample shows about 200,000 clones, 65% to 90% of them seen only once. Sequencing was carried out using PBMCs or T cells enriched from blood (not recorded which). The receptors derive from a woman in her thirties or forties with acute COVID-19. The CDR3 runs from the conserved cysteine through the conserved F or W. The D gene is left open where the match is weak. Clone size, where shown, is once, few, many, or a class for clones that have expanded.

>TRBV15|.|.|TRBJ2-3
TGTGCCACCACCAGAGGGGGGGGAGTGGGGATCACAGATACGCAGTATTTT
CATTRGGGVGITDTQYF
>TRBV6-5|.|TRBD2|TRBJ2-3
TGTGCCGCGGGGGCTAGCGGGTGGAATACGCAGTATTTT
CAAGASGWNTQYF
>TRBV27|few|TRBD1|TRBJ2-7
TGTGCCAGCAGCTCTCAGGGGGTGGGTTCCTACGAGCAGTACTTC
CASSSQGVGSYEQYF
>TRBV28|.|TRBD2|TRBJ2-4
TGTGCCAGCAGTTTTAGGGCTAGCGGGGGGTTAGCCAAAAACATTCAGTACTTC
CASSFRASGGLAKNIQYF
>TRBV7-6|.|TRBD2|TRBJ2-3
TGTGCCAGCAGCTTTATGAGCGGGACGACTTTCACAGATACGCAGTATTTT
CASSFMSGTTFTDTQYF
>TRBV27|once|.|TRBJ1-3
TGTGCCAGCAGTTGGACCGGGGGACGTGGAAACACCATATATTTT
CASSWTGGRGNTIYF
>TRBV28|.|.|TRBJ2-7
TGTGCCAGCAAGCGAGCGAGCTCCTACGAGCAGTACTTC
CASKRASSYEQYF
>TRBV5-4|.|.|TRBJ2-1
TGTGCCAGCCGCCCGGGACTGAATAATGAGCAGTTCTTC
CASRPGLNNEQFF
>TRBV12-3/TRBV12-4|.|TRBD2|TRBJ2-1
TGTGCCAGCACGGGGGGGGCTCTGCAGTTCTTC
CASTGGALQFF
>TRBV4-2|.|.|TRBJ1-5
TGTGCCAGCAGCCAAGATTTTAGTCAGGGCATAAATCAGCCCCAGCATTTT
CASSQDFSQGINQPQHF
>TRBV6-5|.|TRBD1|TRBJ2-7
TGTGCCAGCAGTTACTCGACAGGGAGAACCTACGAGCAGTACTTC
CASSYSTGRTYEQYF
>TRBV11-3|.|.|TRBJ1-6
TGTGCCAGCAGAAGAGAGGGCCGTTACTCCTATAATTCACCCCTCCACTTT
CASRREGRYSYNSPLHF
>TRBV9|.|TRBD2|TRBJ2-3
TGTGCCAGCAGCGGGACTAGCGGGAGGACAGATACGCAGTATTTT
CASSGTSGRTDTQYF
>TRBV28|.|TRBD1|TRBJ1-1
TGTGCCAGCAGTGCCGACAGGGACGTAACCACCGAACTTGAAGCTTTCTTT
CASSADRDVTTELEAFF
>TRBV14|.|.|TRBJ2-1
TGTGCCAGCAGCCCCAGGGATTCGAATGAGCAGTTCTTC
CASSPRDSNEQFF
>TRBV7-9|.|TRBD1|TRBJ1-2
TGTGCCAGCAGCATCTCCGGGACAGGGGGGGGAGCTAACTATGGCTACACCTTC
CASSISGTGGGANYGYTF
>TRBV5-6|.|.|TRBJ1-5
TGTGCCAGCAGTTTGGGAACGCGTCAGCCCCAGCATTTT
CASSLGTRQPQHF
>TRBV2|few|.|TRBJ2-7
TGTGCCAGCAGTATAGGAGAGCAGCCCTACGAGCAGTACTTC
CASSIGEQPYEQYF
>TRBV27|.|.|TRBJ1-5
TGTGCCAGCAGGCTTCTCTCGGGGGGAAATAGCAATCAGCCCCAGCATTTT
CASRLLSGGNSNQPQHF
>TRBV5-6|.|TRBD1|TRBJ2-7
TGTGCCAGCAGCTCCCTTCGACAGGGGGTGGCCTACGAGCAGTACTTC
CASSSLRQGVAYEQYF
>TRBV11-2|.|TRBD2|TRBJ2-7
TGTGCCAGCAGCTTAGGGCGCCGGACTAGCGGGATTAGGGCCTACGAGCAGTACTTC
CASSLGRRTSGIRAYEQYF
>TRBV18|.|.|TRBJ1-1
TGTGCCACAATGGGCGTCGCGGGCACTGAAGCTTTCTTT
CATMGVAGTEAFF
>TRBV11-3|.|TRBD2|TRBJ2-2
TGTGCCAGCAGCTTACTGGCGGGAGTCATCGGGGAGCTGTTTTTT
CASSLLAGVIGELFF
>TRBV3-1/TRBV3-2|.|TRBD2|TRBJ2-3
TGTGCCAGCAGCCAGACAGCGGGAGGGCCGAAAGATACGCAGTATTTT
CASSQTAGGPKDTQYF
>TRBV4-1|.|TRBD1|TRBJ2-1
TGCGCCAGCAGCCAAGGAACAGGGGGCTCCTACAATGAGCAGTTCTTC
CASSQGTGGSYNEQFF
>TRBV18|few|TRBD1|TRBJ1-5
TGTGCCAGCTCACTCCAATCAGGGGGGTATCAATTATGGCCCCAGCATTTT
CASSLQSGGYQLWPQHF
>TRBV6-1|.|.|TRBJ1-6
TGTGCCAGCAGTGTGGCCAGTCCCTCCTATAATTCACCCCTCCACTTT
CASSVASPSYNSPLHF
>TRBV6-6|.|TRBD2|TRBJ2-7
TGTGCCAGCAGGGCGTGGGGGGGACACGAGCAGTACTTC
CASRAWGGHEQYF
>TRBV7-3|.|.|TRBJ2-2
TGTGCCAGCTCACCGGGATCGACCACCGGGGAGCTGTTTTTT
CASSPGSTTGELFF
>TRBV6-6|.|TRBD2|TRBJ2-5
TGTGCCAGCAGTTCCGGACTAGCGACTCAAGAGACCCAGTACTTC
CASSSGLATQETQYF
>TRBV5-1|once|.|TRBJ2-7
TGCGCCAGCAGCACGGGACTTTCCTACGAGCAGTACTTC
CASSTGLSYEQYF
>TRBV28|.|.|TRBJ2-7
TGTGCCAGCAGGCCCCAGGGGTCCCACGAGCAGTACTTC
CASRPQGSHEQYF
>TRBV6-1|.|TRBD2|TRBJ2-7
TGTGCCAGCAGTGAATTTCCACACGTTAGCGGGAGTCGTTCCGAGCAGTACTTC
CASSEFPHVSGSRSEQYF